These T cell receptor beta chains were read from a single sample in a study of T cells after yellow fever vaccination. TCRdb reprocessed the 5' RACE reads with MiXCR, giving one entry per CDR3 protein. The sample holds about 53,000 distinct CDR3 sequences, around 7% seen once. The sequencing here drew on CD8+ T cells sorted from PBMCs, taken on the day of the first yellow fever vaccination. The receptors come from a man between 18 and 29 years old who received the YFV17D yellow fever vaccine. Each CDR3 is given with its conserved first and last residue. A D gene is named only where the DNA matches it firmly. A clone size is listed for some rows: how often the clone was seen (once, few, many), or a class if it is expanded.

CDR3nt | CDR3aa | j_gene | abundance | d_gene | v_gene
TGTGCCAGCGTGGGTCCTCCCTACAATGAGCAGTTCTTC | CASVGPPYNEQFF | TRBJ2-1 | few | - | TRBV7-2
TGTGCCAGCAGTTTACAGCCAGCCCCATACAATGAGCAGTTCTTC | CASSLQPAPYNEQFF | TRBJ2-1 | - | - | TRBV27
TGTGCCAGCAGTGACAAGAACACCGGGGAGCTGTTTTTT | CASSDKNTGELFF | TRBJ2-2 | - | - | TRBV12-3/TRBV12-4
TGTGCCAGCAGACCCCCGGGGGGCCAGCTCTTCTTC | CASRPPGGQLFF | TRBJ2-1 | many | - | TRBV7-2
TGTGCCAGCAGCTTCCTCCGACTAGCGGGGGGTACAGATACGCAGTATTTT | CASSFLRLAGGTDTQYF | TRBJ2-3 | many | TRBD2 | TRBV7-2
TGCGCCAGCAGCCCTATGGGGGCGGAGCAGTACTTC | CASSPMGAEQYF | TRBJ2-7 | few | - | TRBV5-1
TGTGCCAGCAGCGCGACACAGGGAGTGAACACTGAAGCTTTCTTT | CASSATQGVNTEAFF | TRBJ1-1 | - | - | TRBV11-2
TGTGCCAGCAGGGGGACCTTAGCGGATGAGCAGTTCTTC | CASRGTLADEQFF | TRBJ2-1 | many | - | TRBV6-2/TRBV6-3
TGTGCCAGCAGCTTGCAGGGGACGAGGAACGAGCAGTACTTC | CASSLQGTRNEQYF | TRBJ2-7 | - | - | TRBV7-2
TGCAGTGCTAGTTCCGGGAACACCGGGGAGCTGTTTTTT | CSASSGNTGELFF | TRBJ2-2 | many | - | TRBV20-1
TGTGCCAGCAGCGGGAGGACAGCGCAAGAGACCCAGTACTTC | CASSGRTAQETQYF | TRBJ2-5 | few | - | TRBV5-6
TGTGCCATCAGGCCCGGACAGGGCGACAATCAGCCCCAGCATTTT | CAIRPGQGDNQPQHF | TRBJ1-5 | - | TRBD1 | TRBV10-3
TGTGCCAGCAGTGAAGGCAAGAACACCGGGGAGCTGTTTTTT | CASSEGKNTGELFF | TRBJ2-2 | many | - | TRBV2
TGTGCCAGCAGTCCGGACGGGACCTACGAGCAGTACTTC | CASSPDGTYEQYF | TRBJ2-7 | - | - | TRBV6-6
TGTGCCAGCAGTGATTTCGATGAGCAGTTCTTC | CASSDFDEQFF | TRBJ2-1 | few | - | TRBV6-1
TGTGCCAGCAGCCAGTGGGACAAGGGAGAAAACACCATATATTTT | CASSQWDKGENTIYF | TRBJ1-3 | many | - | TRBV7-9
TGTGCCAGCAGCTTTGACAGCAGATCGGAGACCCAGTACTTC | CASSFDSRSETQYF | TRBJ2-5 | many | - | TRBV5-5
TGTGCCAGCAGTTTTTACAGACTAGCCTCGAACACCGGGGAGCTGTTTTTT | CASSFYRLASNTGELFF | TRBJ2-2 | few | TRBD2 | TRBV27
TGTGCCAGCAGCTTGACTATTGAGCAGTTCTTC | CASSLTIEQFF | TRBJ2-1 | few | - | TRBV11-2
TGTGCCAGCAACTCAATGGAAGGTATCTCCTACAATGAGCAGTTCTTC | CASNSMEGISYNEQFF | TRBJ2-1 | few | - | TRBV6-2/TRBV6-3
TGTGCCAGCAGCTTAGTCGGGTTAGGGGACGAGCAGTACTTC | CASSLVGLGDEQYF | TRBJ2-7 | many | - | TRBV7-2
TGCGCCAGCAGCCATGGACAGTCCTACAATGAGCAGTTCTTC | CASSHGQSYNEQFF | TRBJ2-1 | - | - | TRBV4-3
TGCAGCGTTGACCCTGGAAAGGGGGAGTCCTACGAGCAGTACTTC | CSVDPGKGESYEQYF | TRBJ2-7 | - | - | TRBV29-1
TGTGCCAGCAGCCCGACCTTACAGGGATTCAATGGGGCCAACGTCCTGACTTTC | CASSPTLQGFNGANVLTF | TRBJ2-6 | - | - | TRBV11-2
TGTGCCAGCAGTCCCCGACCCGACAGGGTATGGACAGATACGCAGTATTTT | CASSPRPDRVWTDTQYF | TRBJ2-3 | - | TRBD1 | TRBV27
TGTGCCAGCAGCGTAGGGACAGGGACGAATGAGCAGTTCTTC | CASSVGTGTNEQFF | TRBJ2-1 | many | TRBD1 | TRBV9
TGTGCCAGCAGCTTTCGGGTGGGAGAGACCCAGTACTTC | CASSFRVGETQYF | TRBJ2-5 | - | - | TRBV11-2
TGTGCCAGCAGCCCGCCGGTGGGTTTCGGGACTATAGTCGGACAAGAGACCCAGTACTTC | CASSPPVGFGTIVGQETQYF | TRBJ2-5 | - | TRBD2 | TRBV11-2
TGTGCCAGCAGCCCCAACTTGGGGGGGGAGACCCAGTACTTC | CASSPNLGGETQYF | TRBJ2-5 | - | TRBD2 | TRBV7-2
TGTGCCAGCAGCTTACCCCTAGCGGGGGGGTCTATGGAGACCCAGTACTTC | CASSLPLAGGSMETQYF | TRBJ2-5 | few | TRBD2 | TRBV7-2
TGCAGCGTCGGGAAAGCACGGTCCACAGATACGCAGTATTTT | CSVGKARSTDTQYF | TRBJ2-3 | - | - | TRBV29-1
TGTGCCAGCAGCTTAGGAACTAGCGGGGGGGCCGTGAGTGAGCAGTTCTTC | CASSLGTSGGAVSEQFF | TRBJ2-1 | many | TRBD2 | TRBV11-2
TGTGCCACCAGCACCCCTCGGGCTAGCACAGATACGCATTATTTT | CATSTPRASTDTHYF | TRBJ2-3 | many | - | TRBV15
TGTGCCAGCAGCATATCCGGGACAGGGTCGAGAAATGAGCAGTTCTTC | CASSISGTGSRNEQFF | TRBJ2-1 | few | TRBD1 | TRBV7-9
TGTGCCAGCAGTTCAGGCGGGGGGGCCACAGATACGCAGTATTTT | CASSSGGGATDTQYF | TRBJ2-3 | many | TRBD2 | TRBV6-6
TGTGCCAGCAGCTTAGAAGGGACAGGGGATGAGCAGTTCTTC | CASSLEGTGDEQFF | TRBJ2-1 | few | TRBD1 | TRBV11-2
TGCGCCAGCAGCCAAGTCCGGTCCTCTGGAAACACCATATATTTT | CASSQVRSSGNTIYF | TRBJ1-3 | many | - | TRBV4-1
TGTGCCAGCAGTTCGATCATACAGGGTTTAGACGGCTACACCTTC | CASSSIIQGLDGYTF | TRBJ1-2 | - | - | TRBV6-5
TGTGCCAGCAGCCGGCATAGAGCCAAAAACATTCAGTACTTC | CASSRHRAKNIQYF | TRBJ2-4 | few | - | TRBV7-6
TGTGCCAGCAGCCAGGCGGGGGCGGGTCAGCCCCAGCATTTT | CASSQAGAGQPQHF | TRBJ1-5 | few | - | TRBV11-2
TGTGCCAGCAGTTACTCGCGGACGATGGGGGCGACCCAGTACTTC | CASSYSRTMGATQYF | TRBJ2-5 | many | - | TRBV6-5
TGTGCCAGCAGTTTTGGCCAGGGTACAGATACGCAGTATTTT | CASSFGQGTDTQYF | TRBJ2-3 | - | - | TRBV12-3/TRBV12-4
TGTGCCAGCAGCTCAGGGGGCAGAACCTACGAGCAGTACTTC | CASSSGGRTYEQYF | TRBJ2-7 | few | TRBD1 | TRBV7-8
TGCAGCGTGCAGGAAGGGGGTGGCTACACCTTC | CSVQEGGGYTF | TRBJ1-2 | many | - | TRBV29-1
TGCGCCAGCAGCCAAGAGAATGTCGGGGAGACCTACGAGCAGTACTTC | CASSQENVGETYEQYF | TRBJ2-7 | many | - | TRBV4-3
TGCAGTGCTAGAGGCCAGCATCAGACCCAGTACTTC | CSARGQHQTQYF | TRBJ2-5 | few | - | TRBV20-1
TGTGCCAGCAGCTTAGCGGGGGCTTCCCGGAGCTCCTACAATGAGCAGTTCTTC | CASSLAGASRSSYNEQFF | TRBJ2-1 | many | - | TRBV7-6
TGTGCCAGCAGCGCGGAGGGGGAATCCAATGAGCAGTTCTTC | CASSAEGESNEQFF | TRBJ2-1 | few | - | TRBV9
TGTGCCAGCAGTCCCAGCGGAAACACCATATATTTT | CASSPSGNTIYF | TRBJ1-3 | - | - | TRBV9
TGTGCCAGCAGCGTGCTTCCAGGGGCTGAAGCTTTCTTT | CASSVLPGAEAFF | TRBJ1-1 | many | - | TRBV7-6
TGTGCCAGTAGTATTTGGGGAGAGAACACCGGGGAGCTGTTTTTT | CASSIWGENTGELFF | TRBJ2-2 | few | - | TRBV19
TGTGCCAGCAGCCAAGAAGGAGTAGAGAGCAGACCGAACACCGGGGAGCTGTTTTTT | CASSQEGVESRPNTGELFF | TRBJ2-2 | few | - | TRBV4-2
TGCGCCAGCAGCCAAGATTGGGGGGGGCTCGTCGAGACCCAGTACTTC | CASSQDWGGLVETQYF | TRBJ2-5 | - | - | TRBV4-1